This TCR beta chain is from a study of CD4 T cells in relation to SARS-CoV-2 and coronaviruses. Whole-study context: Shared crossreactive spike epitopes were mapped to their HLA restriction. Study findings and constraints: The assay detects memory recall responses, not culture-primed primary responses.

V lost 8 bases and J 0 bases, leaving 11 bases between the germline ends. CDR3 length: 13 amino acids. CDR1 is SEHNR and CDR2 is FQNEAQ in the germline V gene (reference sequence). On this clone itself: Its antigen is as yet unknown.

Uncultured naive and memory CD4+ T cells supplied DNA for deep TCR-beta sequencing. The table came from immunoSEQ multiplex PCR; TCRdb's copy has only in-frame clones and leaves some out. The data show tens of thousands of clones, 92% seen once. Sequencing input: naive CD4+ T cells from PBMCs. Subset reported: naive CD4+ T cells isolated by negative enrichment. The origin of this receptor is an adult with COVID-19. The chain is built from TRBV7-9 and TRBJ2-7, with D maybe TRBD2 (5 bases). The CDR3 nucleotides read TGTGCCAGCTCATACAGCGGCTCCTACGAGCAGTACTTC. Translating gives CASSYSGSYEQYF.